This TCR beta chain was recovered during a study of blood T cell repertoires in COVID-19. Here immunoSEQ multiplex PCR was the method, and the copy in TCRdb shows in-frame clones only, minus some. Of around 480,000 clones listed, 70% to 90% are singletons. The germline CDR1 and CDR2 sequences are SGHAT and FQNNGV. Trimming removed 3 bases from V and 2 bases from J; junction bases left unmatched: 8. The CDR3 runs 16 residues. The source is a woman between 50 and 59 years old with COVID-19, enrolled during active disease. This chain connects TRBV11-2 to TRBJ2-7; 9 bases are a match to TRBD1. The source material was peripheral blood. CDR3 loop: CASSFSPDRGAYEQYF. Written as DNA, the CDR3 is TGTGCCAGCAGCTTTTCCCCGGACAGGGGCGCCTACGAGCAGTACTTC. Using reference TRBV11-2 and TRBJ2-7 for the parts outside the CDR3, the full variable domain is EAGVAQSPRYKIIEKRQSVAFWCNPISGHATLYWYQQILGQGPKLLIQFQNNGVVDDSQLPKDRFSAERLKGVDSTLKIQPAKLEDSAVYLCASSFSPDRGAYEQYFGPGTRLTVT.